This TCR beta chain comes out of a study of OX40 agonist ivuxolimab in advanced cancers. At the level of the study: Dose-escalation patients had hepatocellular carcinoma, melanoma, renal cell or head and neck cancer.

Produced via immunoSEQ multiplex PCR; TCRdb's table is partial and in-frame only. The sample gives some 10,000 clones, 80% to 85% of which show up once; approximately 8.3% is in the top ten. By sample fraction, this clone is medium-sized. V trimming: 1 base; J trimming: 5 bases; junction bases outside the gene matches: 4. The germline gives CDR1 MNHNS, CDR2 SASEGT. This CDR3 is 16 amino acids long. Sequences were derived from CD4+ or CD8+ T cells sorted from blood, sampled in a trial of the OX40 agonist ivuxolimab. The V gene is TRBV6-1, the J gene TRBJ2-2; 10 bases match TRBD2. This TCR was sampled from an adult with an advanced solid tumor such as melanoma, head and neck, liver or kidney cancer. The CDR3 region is CASSEGAGGPTGELFF. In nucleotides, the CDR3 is TGTGCCAGCAGTGAAGGAGCGGGGGGGCCAACCGGGGAGCTGTTTTTT.